The clone carrying this TCR beta chain appeared a single time. These data come from a study of blood T cell repertoires in COVID-19. On the study more broadly: COVID-19 samples collected from the United States, Italy and Spain covered acute and convalescent phases. T cells, B-cell-depleted T cells, or PBMCs supplied cDNA or gDNA.

In the original analysis: Quantification of nucleated cells was approximated via reference gene primer amplification. Measured with immunoSEQ multiplex PCR; TCRdb has only the in-frame clones, and not every one. V and J calls and clone size follow that table, whereas D and trimming were derived from the DNA. The sample yields approximately 67,000 clones, about 89% seen once. CDR1 and CDR2 from the germline V gene are SNHLY and FYNNEI. The CDR3 loop spans 14 amino acids. Trimming shortened V by 5 bases and J by 0 bases, and 8 bases separated the two germline ends. Sequencing was done on a sample of peripheral blood. The sequence came from a man aged 45 to 65 with active COVID-19. The J gene is TRBJ1-5, the V gene TRBV2; D not certain. Here the CDR3 DNA reads TGTGCCAGCAGTCCAACGGGTAGCAATCAGCCCCAGCATTTT. Translation: CASSPTGSNQPQHF.